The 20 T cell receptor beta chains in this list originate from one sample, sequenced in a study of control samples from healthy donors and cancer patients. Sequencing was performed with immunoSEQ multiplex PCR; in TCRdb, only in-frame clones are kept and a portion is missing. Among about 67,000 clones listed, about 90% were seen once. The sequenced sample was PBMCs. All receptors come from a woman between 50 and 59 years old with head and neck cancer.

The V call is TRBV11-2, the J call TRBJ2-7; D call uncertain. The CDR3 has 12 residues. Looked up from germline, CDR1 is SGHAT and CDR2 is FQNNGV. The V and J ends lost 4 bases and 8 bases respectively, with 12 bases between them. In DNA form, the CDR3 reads TGTGCCAGCAGCTCTTGGCAGGTCCAGCAGTACTTC. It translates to CASSSWQVQQYF. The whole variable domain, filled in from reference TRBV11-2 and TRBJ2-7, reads EAGVAQSPRYKIIEKRQSVAFWCNPISGHATLYWYQQILGQGPKLLIQFQNNGVVDDSQLPKDRFSAERLKGVDSTLKIQPAKLEDSAVYLCASSSWQVQQYFGPGTRLTVT.

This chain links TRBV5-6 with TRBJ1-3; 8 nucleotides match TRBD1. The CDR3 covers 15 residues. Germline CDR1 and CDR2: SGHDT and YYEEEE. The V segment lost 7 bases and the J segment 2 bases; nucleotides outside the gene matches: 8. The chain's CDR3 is CASFYGQGPGNTIYF. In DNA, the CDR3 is TGTGCCAGCTTCTACGGACAGGGCCCTGGAAACACCATATATTTT.

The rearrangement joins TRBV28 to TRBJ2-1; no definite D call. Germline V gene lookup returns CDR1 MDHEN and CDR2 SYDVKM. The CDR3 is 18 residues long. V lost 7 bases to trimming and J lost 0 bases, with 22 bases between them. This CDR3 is CASISPRVSLTSYNEQFF. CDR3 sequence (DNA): TGTGCCAGCATCTCCCCCCGGGTGAGCCTTACCTCCTACAATGAGCAGTTCTTC.

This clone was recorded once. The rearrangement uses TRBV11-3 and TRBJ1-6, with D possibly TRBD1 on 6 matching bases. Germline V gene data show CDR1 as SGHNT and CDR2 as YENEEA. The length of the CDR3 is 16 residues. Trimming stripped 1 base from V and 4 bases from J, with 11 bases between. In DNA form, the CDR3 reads TGTGCCAGCAGCTTAGGGGGGGCAGGTTATAATTCACCCCTCCACTTT. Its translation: CASSLGGAGYNSPLHF.

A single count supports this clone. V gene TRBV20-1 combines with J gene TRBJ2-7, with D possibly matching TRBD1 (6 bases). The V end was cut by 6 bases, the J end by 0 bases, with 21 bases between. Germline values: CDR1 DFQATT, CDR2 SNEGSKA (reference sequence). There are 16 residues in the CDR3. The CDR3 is CSASIFGQLFSYEQYF. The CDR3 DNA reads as TGCAGTGCCAGTATATTTGGACAGCTCTTCTCCTACGAGCAGTACTTC.

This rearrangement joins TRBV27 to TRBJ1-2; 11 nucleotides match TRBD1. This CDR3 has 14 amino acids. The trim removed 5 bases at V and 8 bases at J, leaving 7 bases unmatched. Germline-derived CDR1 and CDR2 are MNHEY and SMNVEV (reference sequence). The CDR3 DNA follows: TGTGCCAGCAGTCCCGGACAGGGGGCGGTAGGCTACACCTTC. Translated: CASSPGQGAVGYTF.

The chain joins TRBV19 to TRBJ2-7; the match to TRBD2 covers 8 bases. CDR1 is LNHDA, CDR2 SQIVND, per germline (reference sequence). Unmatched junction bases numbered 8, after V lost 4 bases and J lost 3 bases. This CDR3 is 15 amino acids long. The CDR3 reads CASSTVGGGIYEQYF. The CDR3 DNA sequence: TGTGCCAGTAGTACGGTCGGCGGGGGGATCTACGAGCAGTACTTC. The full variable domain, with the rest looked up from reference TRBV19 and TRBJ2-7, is DGGITQSPKYLFRKEGQNVTLSCEQNLNHDAMYWYRQDPGQGLRLIYYSQIVNDFQKGDIAEGYSVSREKKESFPLTVTSAQKNPTAFYLCASSTVGGGIYEQYFGPGTRLTVT.

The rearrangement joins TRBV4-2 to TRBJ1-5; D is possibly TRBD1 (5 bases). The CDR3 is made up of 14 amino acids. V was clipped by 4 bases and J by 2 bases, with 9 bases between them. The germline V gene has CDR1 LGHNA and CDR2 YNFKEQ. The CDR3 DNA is TGTGCCAGCAGCCCGCGGGGGGGCAATCAGCCCCAGCATTTT. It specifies CASSPRGGNQPQHF.

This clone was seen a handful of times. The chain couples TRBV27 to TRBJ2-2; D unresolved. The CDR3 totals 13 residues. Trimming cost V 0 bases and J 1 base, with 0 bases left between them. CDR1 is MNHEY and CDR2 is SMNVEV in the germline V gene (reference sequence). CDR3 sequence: CASSLSNTGELFF. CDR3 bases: TGTGCCAGCAGTTTATCGAACACCGGGGAGCTGTTTTTT.

The CDR3 nucleotides are TGTGCCAGCAGCTTAGTCCGGGTTGATGGCTACACCTTC. It is translated as CASSLVRVDGYTF. The rearrangement joins TRBV7-2 to TRBJ1-2; D gene unclear. The CDR3 totals 13 residues. V was trimmed by 1 base and J by 6 bases, leaving 9 bases between them. Per germline, CDR1 SGHTA and CDR2 FQGNSA.

The CDR3 DNA reads TGTGCCAGCAGCCAAGCGGGACAGGGCACCGGGGAGCTGTTTTTT. It codes for CASSQAGQGTGELFF. The gene calls are TRBV3-1 (or the pseudogene TRBV3-2) and TRBJ2-2; TRBD1 matches at 9 bases. The CDR3 runs to 15 residues. The V gene end was trimmed by 1 base and the J gene end by 4 bases; junction bases not matched to a gene: 1. Per the germline V gene, CDR1 is LGHDT and CDR2 is YNNKEL (reference sequence).

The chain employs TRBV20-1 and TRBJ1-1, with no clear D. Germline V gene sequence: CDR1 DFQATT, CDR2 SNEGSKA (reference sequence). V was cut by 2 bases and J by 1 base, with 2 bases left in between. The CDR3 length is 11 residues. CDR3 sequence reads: CSARKNTEAFF. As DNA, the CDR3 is TGCAGTGCTAGAAAGAACACTGAAGCTTTCTTT.

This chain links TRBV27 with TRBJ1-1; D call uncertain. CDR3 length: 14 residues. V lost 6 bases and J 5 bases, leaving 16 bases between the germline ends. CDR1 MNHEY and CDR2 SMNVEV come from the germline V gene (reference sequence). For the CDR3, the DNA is TGTGCCAGCAGGGCGATTCGGTCGGGGACTGAAGCTTTCTTT. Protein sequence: CASRAIRSGTEAFF.

As DNA, the CDR3 is TGTGCCAGCAGCTTAGCCGACTACGAGCAGTACTTC. It translates to CASSLADYEQYF. The chain uses TRBV7-2 and TRBJ2-7; D uncertain. The V end lost 0 bases, the J end lost 3 bases, and 3 bases lay between the germline ends. CDR1 and CDR2 from the germline V gene are SGHTA and FQGNSA. This CDR3 has 12 amino acids.

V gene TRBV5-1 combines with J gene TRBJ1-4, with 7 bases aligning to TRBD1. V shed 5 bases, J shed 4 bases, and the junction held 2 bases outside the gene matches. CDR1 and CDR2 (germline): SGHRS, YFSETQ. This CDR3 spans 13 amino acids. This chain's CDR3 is CASRDRLNEKLFF. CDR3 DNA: TGCGCCAGCAGGGACAGGCTTAATGAAAAACTGTTTTTT.

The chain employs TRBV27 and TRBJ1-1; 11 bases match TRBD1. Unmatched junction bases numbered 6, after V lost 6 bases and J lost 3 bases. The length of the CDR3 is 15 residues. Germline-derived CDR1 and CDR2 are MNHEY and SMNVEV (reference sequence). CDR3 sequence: CASRTGQGGYTEAFF. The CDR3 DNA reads TGTGCCAGCAGGACGGGACAGGGGGGCTACACTGAAGCTTTCTTT.

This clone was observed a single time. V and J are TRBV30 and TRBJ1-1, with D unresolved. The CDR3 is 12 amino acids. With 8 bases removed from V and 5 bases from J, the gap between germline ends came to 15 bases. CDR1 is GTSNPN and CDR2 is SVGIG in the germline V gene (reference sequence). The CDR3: CAGYNRETEAFF. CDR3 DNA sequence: TGTGCCGGGTACAATAGAGAGACTGAAGCTTTCTTT.

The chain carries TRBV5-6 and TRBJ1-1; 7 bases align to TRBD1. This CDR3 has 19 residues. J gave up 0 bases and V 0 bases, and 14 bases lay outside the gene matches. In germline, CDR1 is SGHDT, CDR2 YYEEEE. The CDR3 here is CASSLELRGGLGMNTEAFF. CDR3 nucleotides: TGTGCCAGCAGCTTGGAATTACGAGGGGGCCTGGGCATGAACACTGAAGCTTTCTTT.

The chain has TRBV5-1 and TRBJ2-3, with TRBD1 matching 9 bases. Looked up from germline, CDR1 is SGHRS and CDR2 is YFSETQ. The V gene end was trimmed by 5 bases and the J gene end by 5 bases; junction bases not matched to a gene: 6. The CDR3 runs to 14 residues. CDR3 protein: CASRRTGEGDTQYF. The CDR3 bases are TGCGCCAGCAGAAGGACAGGGGAAGGAGATACGCAGTATTTT.

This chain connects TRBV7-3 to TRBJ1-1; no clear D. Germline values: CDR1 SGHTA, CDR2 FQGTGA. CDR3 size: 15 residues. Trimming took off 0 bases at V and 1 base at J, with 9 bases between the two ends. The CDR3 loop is CASSLTVAGNTEAFF. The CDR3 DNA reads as TGTGCCAGCAGCTTAACGGTGGCCGGGAACACTGAAGCTTTCTTT.